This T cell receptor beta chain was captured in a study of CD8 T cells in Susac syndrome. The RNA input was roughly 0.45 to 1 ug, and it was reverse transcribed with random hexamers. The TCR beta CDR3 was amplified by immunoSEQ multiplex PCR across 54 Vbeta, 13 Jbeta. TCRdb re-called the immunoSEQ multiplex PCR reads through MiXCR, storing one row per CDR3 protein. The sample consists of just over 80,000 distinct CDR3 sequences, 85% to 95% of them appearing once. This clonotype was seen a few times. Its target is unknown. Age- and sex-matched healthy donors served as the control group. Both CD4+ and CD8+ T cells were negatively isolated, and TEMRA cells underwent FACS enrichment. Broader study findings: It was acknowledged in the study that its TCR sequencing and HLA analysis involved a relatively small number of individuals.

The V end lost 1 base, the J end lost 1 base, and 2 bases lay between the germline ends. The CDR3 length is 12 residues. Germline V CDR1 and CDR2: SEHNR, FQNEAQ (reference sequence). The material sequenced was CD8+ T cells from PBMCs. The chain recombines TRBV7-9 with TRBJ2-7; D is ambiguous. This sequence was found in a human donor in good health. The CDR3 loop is CASSLVSYEQYF. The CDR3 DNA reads TGTGCCAGCAGCTTAGTTTCCTACGAGCAGTACTTC.